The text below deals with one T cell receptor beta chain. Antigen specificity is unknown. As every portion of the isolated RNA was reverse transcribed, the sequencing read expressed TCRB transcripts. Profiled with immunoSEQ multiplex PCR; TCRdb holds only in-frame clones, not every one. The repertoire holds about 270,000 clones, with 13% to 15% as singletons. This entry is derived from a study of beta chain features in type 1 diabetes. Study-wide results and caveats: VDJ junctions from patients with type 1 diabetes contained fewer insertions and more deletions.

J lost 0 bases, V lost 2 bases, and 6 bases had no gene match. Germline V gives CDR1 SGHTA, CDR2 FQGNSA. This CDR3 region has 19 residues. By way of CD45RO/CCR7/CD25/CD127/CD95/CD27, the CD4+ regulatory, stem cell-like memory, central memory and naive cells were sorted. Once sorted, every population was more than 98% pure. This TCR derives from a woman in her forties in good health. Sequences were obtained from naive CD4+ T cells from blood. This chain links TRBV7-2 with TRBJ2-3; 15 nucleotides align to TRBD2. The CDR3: CASSLKGLAGGISTDTQYF. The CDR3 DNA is TGTGCCAGCAGCTTAAAAGGACTAGCGGGGGGGATTAGCACAGATACGCAGTATTTT.